This T cell receptor beta chain is from a study of cytomegalovirus exposure and HLA in healthy donors. Donors likely had unrecorded immune exposures despite being nominally healthy when sampled. The PCR employed 60 Vbeta primers together with 13 Jbeta primers. Sequencing used immunoSEQ multiplex PCR; TCRdb keeps in-frame clones, though not all of them. The sample lists approximately 100,000 clones; approximately 75% were seen once. The germline CDR1 and CDR2 sequences are MNHEY and SMNVEV (reference sequence). This CDR3 is built from 14 residues. V was pared by 3 bases and J by 7 bases, with 3 bases of the junction left unmatched. This clone was detected once.

Sequencing used PBMCs. The receptor was derived from a woman aged 40 to 50 in good health and CMV-seronegative. V is TRBV27 and J is TRBJ1-2; TRBD1 agrees at 12 bases. Here the CDR3 reads CASSLGTGGFGYTF. Here the CDR3 DNA reads TGTGCCAGCAGTTTGGGGACAGGGGGCTTTGGCTACACCTTC.